Only a few counts were recorded for the clone carrying this T cell receptor (beta chain). This record belongs to a study of patients and donors after allogeneic stem cell transplantation. V shed 7 bases and J 1 base; nucleotides not matched to a gene: 6. Germline V gene lookup returns CDR1 MNHNS and CDR2 SASEGT. CDR3 length equals 14 residues. MiXCR was run by TCRdb on the RT-PCR reads, yielding one entry per CDR3 protein. The sample records about 160,000 distinct CDR3 sequences, more than 20% being singletons. The chain is built from TRBV6-1 and TRBJ2-7; 8 bases agree with TRBD1. What was sequenced was blood, either unsorted or a sorted T cell fraction (not recorded which). The TCR sequence derives from a human donor who was either an allogeneic HSCT recipient or a stem cell or donor lymphocyte infusion donor (not recorded which). It is not recorded whose cells these are; they may come from a transplant donor. CDR3 sequence: CASTLRGLSYEQYF. In DNA, the CDR3 is TGTGCCAGCACTCTCAGGGGGCTTTCCTACGAGCAGTACTTC.